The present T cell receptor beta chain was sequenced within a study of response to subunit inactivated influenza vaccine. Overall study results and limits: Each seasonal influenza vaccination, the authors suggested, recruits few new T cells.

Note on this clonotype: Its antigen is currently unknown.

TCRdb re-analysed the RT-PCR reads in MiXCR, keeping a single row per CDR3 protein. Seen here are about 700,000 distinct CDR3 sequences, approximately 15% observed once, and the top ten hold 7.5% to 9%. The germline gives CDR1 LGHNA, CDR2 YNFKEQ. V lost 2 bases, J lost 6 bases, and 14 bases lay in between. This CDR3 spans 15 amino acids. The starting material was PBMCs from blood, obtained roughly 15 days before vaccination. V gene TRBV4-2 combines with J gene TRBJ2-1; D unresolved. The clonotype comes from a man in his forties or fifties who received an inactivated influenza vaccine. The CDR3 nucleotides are TGTGCCAGCAGCCAACCTGAACTTGGTGGCAATGAGCAGTTCTTC. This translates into CASSQPELGGNEQFF.